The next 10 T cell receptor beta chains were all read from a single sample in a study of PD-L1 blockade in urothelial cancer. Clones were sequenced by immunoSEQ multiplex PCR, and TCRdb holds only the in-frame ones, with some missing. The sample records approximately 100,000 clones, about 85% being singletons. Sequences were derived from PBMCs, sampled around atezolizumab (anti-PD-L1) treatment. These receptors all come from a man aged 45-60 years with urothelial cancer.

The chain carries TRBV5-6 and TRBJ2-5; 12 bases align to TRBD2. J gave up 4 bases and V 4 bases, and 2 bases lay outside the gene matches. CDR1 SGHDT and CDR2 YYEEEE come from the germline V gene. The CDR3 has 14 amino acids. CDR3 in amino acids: CASSPGLAGETQYF. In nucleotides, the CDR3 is TGTGCCAGCAGCCCGGGACTAGCGGGAGAGACCCAGTACTTC.

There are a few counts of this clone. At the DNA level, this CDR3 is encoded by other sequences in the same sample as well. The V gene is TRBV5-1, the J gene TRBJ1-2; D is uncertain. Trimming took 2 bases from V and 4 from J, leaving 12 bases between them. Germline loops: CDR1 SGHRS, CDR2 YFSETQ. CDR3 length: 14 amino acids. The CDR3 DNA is TGCGCCAGCAGCTTATTAGACGCGGGCTATGGCTACACCTTC. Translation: CASSLLDAGYGYTF.

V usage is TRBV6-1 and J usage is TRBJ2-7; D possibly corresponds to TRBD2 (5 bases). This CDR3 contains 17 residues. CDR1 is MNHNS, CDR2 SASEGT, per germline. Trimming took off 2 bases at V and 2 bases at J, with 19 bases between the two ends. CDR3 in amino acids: CASSENFRRLHPYEQYF. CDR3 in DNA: TGTGCCAGCAGTGAAAATTTTAGGAGGCTTCATCCCTACGAGCAGTACTTC.

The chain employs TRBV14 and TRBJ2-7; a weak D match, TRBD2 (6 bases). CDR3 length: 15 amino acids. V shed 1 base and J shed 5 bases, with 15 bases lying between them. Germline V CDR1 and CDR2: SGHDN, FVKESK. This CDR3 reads CASSQVLADWNEQYF. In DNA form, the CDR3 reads TGTGCCAGCAGCCAAGTCTTAGCGGACTGGAACGAGCAGTACTTC.

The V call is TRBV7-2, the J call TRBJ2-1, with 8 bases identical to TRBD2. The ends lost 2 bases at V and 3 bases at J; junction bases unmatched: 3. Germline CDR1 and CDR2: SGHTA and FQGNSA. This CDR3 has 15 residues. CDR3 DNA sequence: TGTGCCAGCAGCTTATTTGCGGGAGGCTACAATGAGCAGTTCTTC. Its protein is CASSLFAGGYNEQFF.

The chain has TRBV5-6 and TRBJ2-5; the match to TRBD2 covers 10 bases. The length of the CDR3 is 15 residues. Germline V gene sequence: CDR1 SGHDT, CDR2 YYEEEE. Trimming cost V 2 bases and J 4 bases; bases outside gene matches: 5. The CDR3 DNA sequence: TGTGCCAGCAGCTTTAGCGGGAGGAGTATAGAGACCCAGTACTTC. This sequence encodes CASSFSGRSIETQYF.

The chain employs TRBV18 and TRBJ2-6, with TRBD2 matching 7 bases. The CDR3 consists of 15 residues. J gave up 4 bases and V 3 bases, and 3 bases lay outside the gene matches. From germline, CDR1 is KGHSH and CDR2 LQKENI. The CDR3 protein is CASSPSGAGANVLTF. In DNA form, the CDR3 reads TGTGCCAGCTCACCGAGCGGGGCCGGGGCCAACGTCCTGACTTTC.

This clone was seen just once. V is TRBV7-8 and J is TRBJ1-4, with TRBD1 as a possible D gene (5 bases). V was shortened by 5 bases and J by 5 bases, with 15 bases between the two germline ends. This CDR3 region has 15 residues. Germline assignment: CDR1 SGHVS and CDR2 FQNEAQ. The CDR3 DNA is TGTGCCAGCAGCGCTCACAGGTTGCGCAATGAAAAACTGTTTTTT. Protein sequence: CASSAHRLRNEKLFF.

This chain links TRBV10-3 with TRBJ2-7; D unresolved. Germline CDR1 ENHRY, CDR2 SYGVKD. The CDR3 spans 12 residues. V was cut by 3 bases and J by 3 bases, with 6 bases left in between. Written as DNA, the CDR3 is TGTGCCATCAGTGAAAACGGCTACGAGCAGTACTTC. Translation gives CAISENGYEQYF.

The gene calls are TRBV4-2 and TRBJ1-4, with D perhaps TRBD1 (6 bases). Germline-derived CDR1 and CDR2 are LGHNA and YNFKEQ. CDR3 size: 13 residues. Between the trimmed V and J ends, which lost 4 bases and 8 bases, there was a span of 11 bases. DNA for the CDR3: TGTGCCAGCAGCCTCCCAGGGGCGGAAAAACTGTTTTTT. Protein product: CASSLPGAEKLFF.